These 19 T cell receptor beta chains were all obtained from the same sample, sequenced in a study of cytomegalovirus exposure and HLA in healthy donors (dated by TCRdb to about 2017). The library relied on the immunoSEQ multiplex PCR assay. The multiplex PCR relied on a mix of 60 forward primers for TCR Vbeta segments and 13 reverse primers for TCR Jbeta segments. The source is immuneACCESS, and TCRdb retained only in-frame sequences with V and J called. Part of the clones is not carried over; for the studies checked, unresolved V genes explain less than half of this, and the remainder is unexplained. The sample table shows approximately 150,000 clones, and less than 80% are seen once. The top ten clones comprise about 4.5% of the sample. Material: PBMCs. The receptors derive from a man aged 35-49 years in good health and CMV-seronegative.

This rearrangement joins TRBV29-1 to TRBJ1-2; tentatively, D is TRBD1 (5 bases). The germline CDR1 and CDR2 sequences are SQVTM and ANQGSEA. This CDR3 comprises 14 residues. Trimming shortened V by 0 bases and J by 2 bases, and 10 bases separated the two germline ends. In DNA, the CDR3 is TGCAGCGTTGAAGAGGGACTTAGGAACTATGGCTACACCTTC. It codes for CSVEEGLRNYGYTF.

There are a few counts of this clone. The chain carries TRBV29-1 and TRBJ2-7; D gene ambiguous. The CDR3 runs to 12 residues. V was clipped by 8 bases and J by 2 bases, with 13 bases between them. Germline assignment: CDR1 SQVTM and CDR2 ANQGSEA. The CDR3 loop is CSFWRTPYEQYF. In nucleotides, the CDR3 is TGCAGCTTCTGGAGAACCCCCTACGAGCAGTACTTC.

The V and J genes are TRBV7-8 and TRBJ2-1; 7 bases are shared with TRBD1. V was clipped by 2 bases and J by 7 bases; unmatched bases: 5. There are 14 residues in the CDR3. CDR1 is SGHVS, CDR2 FQNEAQ, per germline. The CDR3 nucleotides are TGTGCCAGCAGCTTAACGGGACAGAGGAATGAGCAGTTCTTC. Protein: CASSLTGQRNEQFF.

The chain has TRBV5-1 and TRBJ2-7, with TRBD1 matching 7 bases. With V trimmed by 0 bases and J by 0 bases, 6 bases remained unmatched. There are 16 residues in the CDR3. Germline CDR1 is SGHRS and CDR2 is YFSETQ. The CDR3 DNA sequence: TGCGCCAGCAGCTTGGGCCGGGGACAGAGCTCCTACGAGCAGTACTTC. The encoded protein is CASSLGRGQSSYEQYF.

This clone was detected once. This rearrangement joins TRBV14 to TRBJ2-3, with 9 bases matching TRBD2. This CDR3 is built from 17 residues. V lost 4 bases to trimming and J lost 3 bases; unmatched junction nucleotides: 11. From germline, CDR1 is SGHDN and CDR2 FVKESK. CDR3 amino acids: CASSPNRGTSLTDTQYF. The CDR3 bases are TGTGCCAGCAGCCCCAATAGGGGGACTAGCCTTACAGATACGCAGTATTTT.

The CDR3 region is CASSLGDFTEAFF. The CDR3 DNA is TGTGCCAGCAGCTTAGGGGACTTCACTGAAGCTTTCTTT. The rearrangement links TRBV7-9 to TRBJ1-1, with D possibly matching TRBD1 (5 bases). Deletions cut 1 base from V and 4 bases from J, with 7 bases between. This CDR3 region has 13 residues. CDR1 and CDR2 from the germline V gene are SEHNR and FQNEAQ (reference sequence).

The chain has TRBV2 and TRBJ2-5, with D possibly matching TRBD2 (7 bases). Germline V gives CDR1 SNHLY, CDR2 FYNNEI. Trimming took off 6 bases at V and 7 bases at J, with 24 bases between the two ends. The CDR3 has 16 amino acids. CDR3 region: CASSEMRRGGAGTQYF. The CDR3 nucleotides are TGTGCCAGCAGCGAGATGAGGCGTGGGGGGGCGGGGACCCAGTACTTC.

The J gene is TRBJ1-3, the V gene TRBV6-5, with TRBD1 matching 9 bases. From germline, CDR1 is MNHEY and CDR2 SVGAGI. V was clipped by 6 bases and J by 0 bases; unmatched bases: 3. The CDR3 extends over 15 amino acids. CDR3 residues: CASRGQGSSGNTIYF. CDR3 nucleotide sequence: TGTGCCAGCAGGGGACAGGGATCCTCTGGAAACACCATATATTTT.

The gene calls are TRBV6-6 and TRBJ2-6; no reliable D call. Germline V CDR1 and CDR2: MNHNY, SVGAGI (reference sequence). CDR3 length: 12 amino acids. The germline V and J ends were trimmed by 7 bases and 4 bases, with 5 bases remaining between them. CDR3 in amino acids: CASTLGANVLTF. The CDR3 region has the DNA TGTGCCAGCACTCTAGGGGCCAACGTCCTGACTTTC.

The chain links TRBV11-2 to TRBJ1-1, with D unclear. The CDR3 consists of 14 residues. Germline V gene sequence: CDR1 SGHAT, CDR2 FQNNGV. Trimming took off 3 bases at V and 0 bases at J, with 8 bases between the two ends. In nucleotides, the CDR3 is TGTGCCAGCAGCTTTGCAGGTGTGAACACTGAAGCTTTCTTT. Protein sequence: CASSFAGVNTEAFF.

This chain uses TRBV4-1 with TRBJ2-1; 9 positions agree with TRBD2. Germline V gene data show CDR1 as MGHRA and CDR2 as YSYEKL. CDR3 length: 15 amino acids. The junction had 1 base not matched to a gene; V was cut back by 0 bases and J by 4 bases. Here the CDR3 DNA reads TGCGCCAGCAGCCAAGATAGCGGGGGATACAATGAGCAGTTCTTC. Encoded protein: CASSQDSGGYNEQFF.

The V and J genes are TRBV7-9 and TRBJ1-2; no clear D gene. This CDR3 has 11 amino acids. CDR1 is SEHNR, CDR2 FQNEAQ, per germline (reference sequence). The germline V and J ends were trimmed by 8 bases and 4 bases, with 8 bases remaining between them. CDR3 DNA: TGTGCCAGCCCCGGTAGCTATGGCTACACCTTC. Its translation is CASPGSYGYTF.

The count of this clone is one. CDR3 DNA sequence: TGTGCCAGCGGGGGACTCAGGGAGCCCTATGGCTACACCTTC. Its translation is CASGGLREPYGYTF. J is TRBJ1-2 and V is TRBV11-2, with D possibly TRBD1 on 5 matching bases. With 8 bases removed from V and 4 bases from J, the gap between germline ends came to 17 bases. Per germline, CDR1 SGHAT and CDR2 FQNNGV. This CDR3 comprises 14 residues.

This sequence joins TRBV2 and TRBJ1-1; a possible D gene is TRBD1 (5 bases). Germline V gene lookup returns CDR1 SNHLY and CDR2 FYNNEI. Trimming pared 8 bases from V and 3 bases from J, leaving 13 bases between. CDR3 length: 13 amino acids. The CDR3 DNA reads as TGTGCCAGCCTCCAGGGCAGGGACACTGAAGCTTTCTTT. It specifies CASLQGRDTEAFF.

The chain employs TRBV14 and TRBJ1-1; D is unclear. The V and J ends lost 0 bases and 0 bases respectively, with 8 bases between them. Germline-derived CDR1 and CDR2 are SGHDN and FVKESK. The CDR3 runs to 15 residues. The CDR3 here is CASSQEGVLNTEAFF. The CDR3 nucleotides read TGTGCCAGCAGCCAAGAAGGAGTTCTGAACACTGAAGCTTTCTTT.

Comment on this clone: One junction end does not reproduce the germline sequence, and a read error may be involved. The rearrangement uses TRBV30 and TRBJ1-2, with D possibly being TRBD1 (6 bases). CDR3 length: 14 amino acids. CDR1 and CDR2 (germline): GTSNPN, SVGIG (reference sequence). The CDR3 DNA sequence: TGTACCTGGAGTGGCGGGGGGCGGTACTATGGCTACACCTTC. It specifies CTWSGGGRYYGYTF.

The chain employs TRBV7-3 and TRBJ1-6; TRBD1 might be the D (6 bases). CDR1 and CDR2 from the germline V gene are SGHTA and FQGTGA. This CDR3 has 13 amino acids. Between the trimmed V and J ends, which lost 2 bases and 14 bases, there was a span of 13 bases. CDR3 in DNA: TGTGCCAGCAGCTTATGGGGGCATTCCACCCTCCACTTT. Translating it yields CASSLWGHSTLHF.

The chain recombines TRBV5-1 with TRBJ2-5; 7 nucleotides match TRBD2. With 3 bases clipped from V and 0 bases from J, the junction kept 2 bases outside the gene matches. This CDR3 spans 14 amino acids. Germline CDR1 SGHRS, CDR2 YFSETQ. The CDR3 DNA is TGCGCCAGCAGCTACGCGGGGGACCAAGAGACCCAGTACTTC. Protein: CASSYAGDQETQYF.

The rearrangement links TRBV6-1 to TRBJ2-2; the D gene is possibly TRBD1 (5 bases). CDR1 and CDR2 from the germline V gene are MNHNS and SASEGT. This CDR3 is 14 amino acids long. Trimming removed 5 bases from V and 3 bases from J, with 10 bases in between. The CDR3 nucleotides are TGTGCCAGCAGTTGGGGCGTGGACACCGGGGAGCTGTTTTTT. It is translated as CASSWGVDTGELFF.